This TCR beta chain is from a study of blood T cell repertoires in COVID-19. The overall study: Specimens from acute and convalescent COVID-19 originated in the United States, Italy and Spain. T cells, B-cell-depleted T cells, or PBMCs supplied cDNA or gDNA.

Some clones are missing from TCRdb's copy, which holds only in-frame ones; the method was immunoSEQ multiplex PCR. In the table there are around 300,000 clones, about 83% of which are singletons. CDR1 is SNHLY, CDR2 FYNNEI, per germline. The CDR3 extends over 11 amino acids. Trimming removed 6 bases at V and 7 bases at J, with 7 bases between. Recovered Cohort 3 donors showed two negative PCRs, clearance, or symptom resolution. The sample consisted of PBMCs or T cells enriched from blood (not recorded which). This sequence joins TRBV2 and TRBJ2-1; D is unclear. The clonotype was recovered from a woman aged 40-49 years who had recovered from COVID-19. The CDR3 region has the DNA TGTGCCAGCAGGGCCATAAATGAGCAGTTCTTC. Translation: CASRAINEQFF. Drawing the rest from reference TRBV2 and TRBJ2-1, the complete variable domain is EPEVTQTPSHQVTQMGQEVILRCVPISNHLYFYWYRQILGQKVEFLVSFYNNEISEKSEIFDDQFSVERPDGSNFTLKIRSTKLEDSAMYFCASRAINEQFFGPGTRLTVL.